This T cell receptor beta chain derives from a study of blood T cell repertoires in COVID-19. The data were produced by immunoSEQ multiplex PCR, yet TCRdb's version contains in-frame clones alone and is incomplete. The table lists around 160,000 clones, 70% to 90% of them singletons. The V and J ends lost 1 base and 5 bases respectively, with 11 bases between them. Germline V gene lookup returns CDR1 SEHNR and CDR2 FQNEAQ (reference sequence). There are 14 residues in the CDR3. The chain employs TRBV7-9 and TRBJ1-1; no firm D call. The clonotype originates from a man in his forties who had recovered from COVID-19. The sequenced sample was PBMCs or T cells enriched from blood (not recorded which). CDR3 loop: CASSLVSGVTEAFF. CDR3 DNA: TGTGCCAGCAGCTTAGTGTCCGGGGTGACTGAAGCTTTCTTT.